Detailed here is one T cell receptor beta chain. The V gene lost 2 bases and the J gene lost 8 bases, with 12 bases spanning the gap. The CDR3 extends over 13 amino acids. The data were taken from a study of blood T cell repertoires in COVID-19. Study details: Samples of COVID-19 (acute and convalescent) were obtained from the United States, Italy and Spain. In each case, the material was cDNA or gDNA derived from T cells, B-cell-depleted T cells, or PBMCs.

The authors' processing: Counts of nucleated cells, estimated from reference gene primer amplification, were obtained. Sequencing was performed with immunoSEQ multiplex PCR; in TCRdb, only in-frame clones are kept and a portion is missing. V and J calls and clone size are given by that table; D and trimming were obtained from the DNA. Of some 250,000 clones listed, roughly four fifths were seen once; the top ten hold under 5%. This receptor was obtained from a man aged 45-60 years with active or convalescent COVID-19. Specimen: peripheral blood. The chain recombines TRBV12-3 or TRBV12-4 with TRBJ1-2; D not certain. The DNA for the CDR3 is TGTGCCAGCAGTTTACCCGCAGGACTAGGCTACACCTTC. Translated: CASSLPAGLGYTF.